Below, 8 T cell receptor beta chains from the same sample are listed, as sequenced in a study of blood T cell repertoires in COVID-19. The method was immunoSEQ multiplex PCR; TCRdb's version includes in-frame clones alone and lacks a portion of them. The sample lists some 30,000 clones, almost 85% occurring once. The sample was peripheral blood. These receptors all stem from a man older than 75 with active COVID-19.

The rearrangement links TRBV10-3 to TRBJ1-2; 8 nucleotides line up with TRBD1. The J segment lost 2 bases and the V segment lost 5 bases, leaving 13 bases of the junction unmatched. The CDR3 is 17 residues long. Germline V lookup: CDR1 ENHRY, CDR2 SYGVKD. The DNA of the CDR3 is TGTGCCATCAGTACCGGAAGAGGACAGGGTTGGAACTATGGCTACACCTTC. Protein sequence: CAISTGRGQGWNYGYTF.

The chain employs TRBV28 and TRBJ2-1, with D hard to call. CDR3 length: 12 amino acids. V was clipped by 2 bases and J by 4 bases, with 3 bases between them. Germline V gene data show CDR1 as MDHEN and CDR2 as SYDVKM. The CDR3 DNA reads as TGTGCCAGCAGTTTACTTTACAATGAGCAGTTCTTC. It translates to CASSLLYNEQFF.

V gene TRBV5-1 combines with J gene TRBJ1-5; the D gene is possibly TRBD1 (5 bases). V was shortened by 1 base and J by 7 bases, with 9 bases between the two germline ends. The CDR3 has 13 amino acids. Germline V gives CDR1 SGHRS, CDR2 YFSETQ. The CDR3 is CASSLTGGQPQHF. The CDR3, as DNA: TGCGCCAGCAGCTTGACCGGGGGACAGCCCCAGCATTTT.

The chain couples TRBV29-1 to TRBJ1-1; TRBD1 matches 7 bases. Germline trimming cut 7 bases from V and 6 bases from J; bases unmatched to any gene: 17. This CDR3 has 15 amino acids. Per the germline V gene, CDR1 is SQVTM and CDR2 is ANQGSEA. CDR3 protein: CSGRETGDPKAEAFF. CDR3 coding DNA: TGCAGCGGCAGAGAAACAGGGGACCCCAAGGCTGAAGCTTTCTTT.

The chain combines TRBV10-3 with TRBJ1-1; the D is unclear. The V gene lost 11 bases and the J gene lost 6 bases, with 13 bases spanning the gap. This CDR3 has 11 amino acids. From germline, CDR1 is ENHRY and CDR2 SYGVKD. In DNA, the CDR3 is TGTGCCTCCATCGGTTATTCTGAAGCTTTCTTT. It specifies CASIGYSEAFF.

The chain is built from TRBV6-1 and TRBJ1-2; possible D gene TRBD1, 5 bases. Germline V gene sequence: CDR1 MNHNS, CDR2 SASEGT. This CDR3 is 15 amino acids long. Trimming removed 1 base from V and 5 bases from J, with 14 bases in between. In DNA form, the CDR3 reads TGTGCCAGCAGTGAAGAAGGCTCAGGGAGGTATGGCTACACCTTC. Translation gives CASSEEGSGRYGYTF.

This chain links TRBV3-1 (or the pseudogene TRBV3-2) with TRBJ2-3, with 7 bases matching TRBD2. CDR1 and CDR2 (germline): LGHDT, YNNKEL (reference sequence). The V gene end was trimmed by 2 bases and the J gene end by 1 base; junction bases not matched to a gene: 6. This CDR3 is 16 amino acids long. CDR3 loop: CASSQPRGEGTDTQYF. The CDR3 region has the DNA TGTGCCAGCAGCCAACCCCGGGGGGAGGGCACAGATACGCAGTATTTT.

This chain joins TRBV4-1 and TRBJ2-5; a possible D gene is TRBD1 (6 bases). CDR1 MGHRA and CDR2 YSYEKL come from the germline V gene. The CDR3 has 14 amino acids. Trimming pared 2 bases from V and 4 bases from J, leaving 11 bases between. In DNA form, the CDR3 reads TGCGCCAGCAGCCAAAGGGGGATAGGAGAGACCCAGTACTTC. Translated: CASSQRGIGETQYF.